This TCR beta chain was documented in a study of T cell responses to AZD1222 COVID-19 vaccine. Points from the study as a whole: A mostly white British donor set with more females was recruited, and clonal diversity was possibly underestimated. Scientists sampled the repertoires only once the peak T cell response had passed. Spike-wide coverage was observed for vaccine-associated CD4 TCRs, with dominant responses at 160-218 and 743-854. Spike-specific TCR repertoires showed rising breadth and depth after two AZD1222 doses.

Germline CDR1 is SEHNR and CDR2 is FQNEAQ (reference sequence). Trimming cost V 2 bases and J 0 bases, with 9 bases left between them. The CDR3 consists of 15 residues. The assay was immunoSEQ multiplex PCR, and TCRdb's table has in-frame clones only and misses some. The table records more than 95,000 clones, around 90% of them present only once. This clone was recorded only once. The antigen is not known. V gene TRBV7-9 combines with J gene TRBJ2-3; no reliable D call. Here the sequenced sample was peripheral blood, taken on day 0 of AZD1222 vaccination. The sequence came from an adult in good health. The CDR3 bases are TGTGCCAGCAGCTTAATGGGTCCTAGCACAGATACGCAGTATTTT. Residues: CASSLMGPSTDTQYF.